This TCR beta chain was captured by sequencing in a study of radiation and T cells in renal cell carcinoma. Stated time point: blood 2 weeks post-SBRT. Treatment described: 15 Gy SBRT to primary tumor, nephrectomy 4 weeks later. Repertoires were generated with immunoSEQ multiplex PCR, while TCRdb's copy carries only in-frame clones and drops some. The sample has about 150,000 clones; around 90% are singletons. This CDR3 has 15 amino acids. Germline values: CDR1 SGHTS, CDR2 YDEGEE. V was trimmed by 3 bases and J by 5 bases, leaving 14 bases between them. This sequence joins TRBV5-8 and TRBJ2-2, with D possibly matching TRBD1 (6 bases). The material sequenced was blood, taken from a patient whose treatment included radiotherapy and nephrectomy. This receptor was taken from a woman between 45 and 60 years old with renal cell carcinoma. CDR3 amino acids: CASSYTGIRTGELFF. The CDR3 coding sequence is TGTGCCAGCAGCTACACAGGGATTCGGACCGGGGAGCTGTTTTTT.